The source of this TCR beta chain is a study of blood T cell repertoires in COVID-19 (dated by TCRdb to 2020 to 2022). Regarding the study in general: Samples from collaborators originated in the United States, Italy and Spain and spanned both the acute and convalescent phases of COVID-19. The prospective study material was composed of cDNA or gDNA derived from T cells, B-cell-depleted T cells, or PBMCs. Deeply sampled blood TCRbeta repertoires from subjects exposed to, actively infected with, or recovered from COVID-19 were included in the dataset. The repertoires were released in a freely available public database intended as a resource for research on the immune response to SARS-CoV-2. The samples were drawn from two sources: the first 160 participants of the ongoing ImmuneRACE study, and fewer than 1,500 subjects contributed by 6 global collaborators. Sample metadata almost always included a de-identified subject ID, COVID-19 status, age in years and sex. HLA class I and class II types, where available, came from metadata supplied by the sample provider rather than from assay-based typing.

Another Seattle source contributed samples from volunteer blood donors who had recovered from COVID-19. The collaborating institutions used their own protocols to collect whole blood in K2EDTA tubes. For TCRbeta analysis, collaborators shipped samples in one of three forms: frozen whole blood, isolated PBMCs, or DNA extracted from either of those sample types. The immunoSEQ Assay, a bias-controlled multiplex PCR, was used to amplify TCRbeta CDR3 regions from genomic DNA. In the authors' own workflow: Within the assay, amplification of reference gene primers was used to estimate how many nucleated cells each sample contained. To quantify the absolute abundance of each unique TCRbeta CDR3 rearrangement, sequence reads were collapsed and filtered. For each sample, productive Simpson clonality was calculated as the square root of Simpson's diversity index over productive rearrangements. TCRdb took this table from immuneACCESS and kept in-frame rearrangements with V and J called. Such tables lack part of the clones; where checked against another copy, unresolved V genes explain under half of the gap, and the rest is unexplained. Clonal size and the V and J genes are those of that table, whereas D and trimming came from the DNA. A total of some 150,000 clones appear in this sample, 87% of them only once. The ten most abundant clones make up roughly 3.9% of the sample.

Overall study outcomes, separate from this receptor: Clinical and demographic metadata were provided uncurated, with the amount varying by source and participant.

CDR3 length: 15 amino acids, cysteine to phenylalanine. The read is trimmed to its CDR3 DNA, 45 bases read in frame from base 1. CDR1 and CDR2, looked up from the germline V gene (reference sequence), are LNHDA and SQIVND. Unmatched junction bases come to 4, with V trimmed by 0 bases and J by 5 bases. Concerning this clone itself: Its antigen has not been determined. The sample holds no much larger clone one base away, and base qualities are not on file.

This receptor was taken from an older woman who had recovered from COVID-19. The V and J segments used are TRBV19 and TRBJ2-7, with 10 bases aligning to TRBD1. The sample taken for sequencing was peripheral blood. The DNA is as follows: TGTGCCAGTAGTATAGACGGGGGACAGGGGAACGAGCAGTACTTC. Its protein reads: CASSIDGGQGNEQYF.